This T cell receptor beta chain was documented in a study of cytomegalovirus exposure and HLA in healthy donors. CDR1 MDHEN and CDR2 SYDVKM come from the germline V gene. Trimming pared 4 bases from V and 13 bases from J, leaving 8 bases between. This CDR3 region has 10 residues. Vbeta (60) and Jbeta (13) primers were used in the PCR. Generated by immunoSEQ multiplex PCR, the TCRdb table keeps only in-frame clones and is missing some. The table lists 77,000 or so clones, 60% to 80% of them singletons, with 5.5% to 8.5% in the top ten. The sequenced sample was PBMCs. The TCR originated in a woman between 40 and 55 years old in good health and CMV-seronegative. The rearrangement links TRBV28 to TRBJ2-1; D gene uncertain. CDR3 region: CASSSRGQFF. CDR3 DNA sequence: TGTGCCAGCAGTTCCCGCGGTCAGTTCTTC. The complete variable domain, with remaining parts taken from reference TRBV28 and TRBJ2-1, reads DVKVTQSSRYLVKRTGEKVFLECVQDMDHENMFWYRQDPGLGLRLIYFSYDVKMKEKGDIPEGYSVSREKKERFSLILESASTNQTSMYLCASSSRGQFFGPGTRLTVL.